One and the same sample provided the 17 T cell receptor beta chains below, sequenced in a study of early T cells in non-severe SARS-CoV-2 infection. TCRdb re-analysed the 5' RACE reads in MiXCR, keeping a single row per CDR3 protein. The sample yields approximately 66,000 distinct CDR3 sequences, approximately 13% seen once. The specimen sequenced was whole blood. These TCRs come from an adult who was a healthcare worker with PCR-confirmed SARS-CoV-2 infection or an uninfected control (not recorded which).

Comments on this clonotype: Because it lacks the conserved phenylalanine or tryptophan at the end, this CDR3 is likely a read error. The V call is TRBV6-4, the J call TRBJ2-1, with D maybe TRBD2 (5 bases). Germline CDR1 is MRHNA and CDR2 is SNTAGT. The CDR3 loop spans 15 amino acids. V was shortened by 0 bases and J by 9 bases, with 15 bases between the two germline ends. CDR3 amino acids: CASSDSRVPWSEQFS. CDR3 nucleotides: TGTGCCAGCAGTGACTCGAGGGTCCCTTGGAGTGAGCAGTTCTCC.

This sequence joins TRBV20-1 and TRBJ1-2; 7 bases line up with TRBD1. Germline V gene sequence: CDR1 DFQATT, CDR2 SNEGSKA (reference sequence). This CDR3 has 12 amino acids. V was clipped by 6 bases and J by 7 bases; unmatched bases: 8. The CDR3: CSAERGPAGYTF. In DNA form, the CDR3 reads TGCAGTGCAGAGAGGGGGCCGGCTGGCTACACCTTC.

This clonotype was observed a handful of times. The chain carries TRBV29-1 and TRBJ2-2; D unclear. CDR1 SQVTM and CDR2 ANQGSEA come from the germline V gene. The CDR3 consists of 12 residues. Deletions cut 3 bases from V and 6 bases from J, with 8 bases between. CDR3 residues: CSVDDGAGELFF. The CDR3 region has the DNA TGCAGCGTTGATGACGGAGCCGGGGAGCTGTTTTTT.

The chain couples TRBV6-6 to TRBJ2-5; D is ambiguous. V was cut by 8 bases and J by 5 bases, with 12 bases left in between. Germline assignment: CDR1 MNHNY and CDR2 SVGAGI (reference sequence). CDR3 length: 12 residues. CDR3 loop: CASCELGETQYF. Here the CDR3 DNA reads TGTGCCAGCTGTGAGCTTGGGGAGACCCAGTACTTC.

This clonotype was seen only a few times. CDR3 protein: CASSFSGGGPTDTQYF. The CDR3, as DNA: TGCGCCAGCAGCTTTAGCGGGGGAGGTCCCACAGATACGCAGTATTTT. The chain links TRBV5-1 to TRBJ2-3; TRBD2 aligns across 9 bases. The CDR3 has 16 residues. V shed 2 bases and J 2 bases; nucleotides not matched to a gene: 6. CDR1 is SGHRS, CDR2 YFSETQ, per germline.

A few counts support this clonotype. The chain links TRBV3-1 to TRBJ1-4; D remains ambiguous. The CDR3 spans 16 residues. Germline lookup yields CDR1 LGHDT and CDR2 YNNKEL (reference sequence). The V gene lost 0 bases and the J gene lost 7 bases, with 15 bases spanning the gap. CDR3 in DNA: TGTGCCAGCAGCCAAGATGTAAGGTCTCGGAGTGAAAAACTGTTTTTT. Its protein product is CASSQDVRSRSEKLFF.

This rearrangement joins TRBV7-2 to TRBJ2-5, with D perhaps matching TRBD2 (5 bases). The V gene's germline CDR1 is SGHTA and CDR2 FQGNSA. This CDR3 is built from 14 residues. Trimming cost V 3 bases and J 6 bases, with 14 bases left between them. The chain's CDR3 is CASSLRRGSQTQYF. CDR3 nucleotides: TGTGCCAGCAGCTTGAGGCGCGGGTCTCAGACCCAGTACTTC.

This clonotype was seen a handful of times. The CDR3 bases are TGCAGTGCTCGGACAGGGGTTTTACCTGAAGCTTTCTTT. Amino acids: CSARTGVLPEAFF. The chain couples TRBV20-1 to TRBJ1-1; 9 nucleotides align to TRBD1. J gave up 6 bases and V 5 bases, and 7 bases lay outside the gene matches. Per germline, CDR1 DFQATT and CDR2 SNEGSKA (reference sequence). This CDR3 contains 13 residues.

V is TRBV7-2 and J is TRBJ2-6, with a possible D match to TRBD1 (5 bases). Per the germline V gene, CDR1 is SGHTA and CDR2 is FQGNSA. Trimming pared 8 bases from V and 5 bases from J, leaving 16 bases between. This CDR3 has 15 residues. The CDR3 DNA reads as TGTGCCAGCGGCCCCAGGGCGAATAGGGCCAACGTCCTGACTTTC. Amino acid sequence: CASGPRANRANVLTF.

Ten or more counts support this clonotype. The chain is built from TRBV7-3 and TRBJ2-7; D is ambiguous. The V and J ends lost 0 bases and 4 bases respectively, with 7 bases between them. CDR1 and CDR2 from the germline V gene are SGHTA and FQGTGA. This CDR3 contains 13 residues. The CDR3 DNA reads TGTGCCAGCAGCTTAACTGTGGGATACGAGCAGTACTTC. This translates into CASSLTVGYEQYF.

This clonotype showed up just a few times. The chain uses TRBV4-3 and TRBJ1-3; D is possibly TRBD1 (5 bases). The germline gives CDR1 LGHNA, CDR2 YSLEER. The CDR3 is 14 residues long. V lost 4 bases, J lost 0 bases, and 7 bases lay in between. CDR3 loop: CASSLGTSGNTIYF. The CDR3 DNA reads as TGCGCCAGCAGCCTGGGGACCTCTGGAAACACCATATATTTT.

In this sample, this clonotype turned up a few times. The chain is built from TRBV3-1 and TRBJ1-6, with D perhaps matching TRBD1 (6 bases). V lost 4 bases and J lost 6, with 13 bases in between. The CDR3 runs to 15 residues. Germline V gene data show CDR1 as LGHDT and CDR2 as YNNKEL (reference sequence). CDR3 sequence: CASSRRRQVNSPLHF. CDR3 nucleotides: TGTGCCAGCAGCCGAAGGCGACAGGTTAATTCACCCCTCCACTTT.

This clonotype was seen repeatedly, ten times or more. The genes are TRBV7-8 and TRBJ2-2; TRBD2 matches 8 bases. The CDR3 extends over 15 amino acids. J was trimmed by 6 bases and V by 1 base; bases with no gene match: 4. CDR1 SGHVS and CDR2 FQNEAQ come from the germline V gene. In nucleotides, the CDR3 is TGTGCCAGCAGCTTAGAAGCGGGGGCTGCCGGGGAGCTGTTTTTT. Translated, it gives CASSLEAGAAGELFF.

In its sample, this clonotype was seen many times. The chain employs TRBV9 and TRBJ1-1; D is uncertain. V lost 2 bases and J lost 0, with 11 bases in between. The CDR3 length is 15 residues. CDR1 is SGDLS and CDR2 is YYNGEE in the germline V gene. In nucleotides, the CDR3 is TGTGCCAGCAGCGTCCTTGCTGAGCTGAACACTGAAGCTTTCTTT. Its protein is CASSVLAELNTEAFF.

This clonotype came up many times. The chain combines TRBV4-1 with TRBJ2-7; the D gene is possibly TRBD1 (5 bases). Looked up from germline, CDR1 is MGHRA and CDR2 is YSYEKL. Trimming removed 5 bases from V and 0 bases from J, with 11 bases in between. The CDR3 length is 14 residues. CDR3: CASSKQASSYEQYF. The CDR3 region has the DNA TGCGCCAGCAGCAAACAGGCCAGCTCCTACGAGCAGTACTTC.

This clonotype was detected ten times or more. The chain is built from TRBV20-1 and TRBJ2-3; 8 bases align to TRBD2. Trimming at V came to 0 bases and at J to 2 bases, leaving 4 bases not matched to a gene. Germline V lookup: CDR1 DFQATT, CDR2 SNEGSKA (reference sequence). CDR3 size: 15 residues. This chain's CDR3 is CSARDYSGATDTQYF. The CDR3 DNA follows: TGCAGTGCTAGAGATTATAGCGGGGCCACAGATACGCAGTATTTT.

The sample holds a few counts of this clonotype. The chain is built from TRBV7-9 and TRBJ1-1, with D perhaps TRBD1 (6 bases). The CDR3 is 13 residues long. Germline CDR1 SEHNR, CDR2 FQNEAQ (reference sequence). Trimming cost V 7 bases and J 5 bases, with 14 bases left between them. This chain's CDR3 is CASNPGGRTEAFF. CDR3 sequence (DNA): TGTGCCAGCAACCCTGGGGGGCGGACTGAAGCTTTCTTT.